The clone carrying this T cell receptor (beta chain) appeared a few times. This entry is derived from a study of blood T cell repertoires in COVID-19. As for the study in general: COVID-19 samples, acute and convalescent, were from the United States, Italy and Spain.

V lost 3 bases and J 8 bases, leaving 16 bases between the germline ends. Germline V gene data show CDR1 as LGHDT and CDR2 as YNNKEL (reference sequence). The CDR3 has 14 amino acids. Assay used: immunoSEQ multiplex PCR; TCRdb lists only in-frame clones, some missing. The repertoire holds roughly 40,000 clones, with approximately 85% as singletons. The rearrangement links TRBV3-1 (or the pseudogene TRBV3-2) to TRBJ1-2; maybe TRBD1 (5 bases). This clonotype originated in a human donor in a cohort sampled during active COVID-19. The sequenced sample was peripheral blood. DNA of the CDR3: TGTGCCAGCAGCCATACGACAGACGATTCAGGCTACACCTTC. Translating gives CASSHTTDDSGYTF.